One T cell receptor (beta chain) is described in this entry. Its target is not known. This sample is drawn from a study of cytomegalovirus exposure and HLA in healthy donors. V shed 1 base and J shed 5 bases, with 8 bases lying between them. Germline CDR1 reads MDHEN; CDR2 reads SYDVKM. CDR3 size: 14 residues. Study-wide points: The study designated some 180 TCR beta chains cytomegalovirus-associated. A missense DCLRE1C variant was associated with V- and J-gene trimming of TCR beta chains in a later analysis, and an independent cohort replicated the association. Indistinguishable V segments, including TRBV6-2 and TRBV6-3, were excluded.

The PCR made use of 60 Vbeta and 13 Jbeta primers. Repertoires were generated with immunoSEQ multiplex PCR, while TCRdb's copy carries only in-frame clones and drops some. Of about 180,000 clones listed, around 80% are singletons. The sequence came from a woman aged 25 to 39 in good health and CMV-seropositive. Sequenced material: PBMCs. The chain carries TRBV28 and TRBJ2-2, with D tentatively TRBD2 (6 bases). The CDR3: CASSLLRGTGELFF. CDR3 DNA sequence: TGTGCCAGCAGTTTATTACGGGGGACCGGGGAGCTGTTTTTT.